This TCR beta chain was identified during a study of CD8 T cells in ankylosing spondylitis. CDR3 size: 13 residues. The germline V and J ends were trimmed by 2 bases and 7 bases, with 9 bases remaining between them. MiXCR, applied by TCRdb to the 5' RACE reads, yields one record per CDR3 protein. The table has around 150,000 distinct CDR3 sequences, 6% to 8% seen once. Study results and caveats: Within peripheral blood, clones linked to disease were CD8+ and relatively rare. Several highly homologous variants made up a TCR beta motif, and this motif appeared characteristic of ankylosing spondylitis blood.

A remark on this clonotype: Its antigen is as yet unknown.

The receptor was derived from a female donor with ankylosing spondylitis or in good health (not recorded which). Material for sequencing was blood, either unsorted or a sorted T cell fraction (not recorded which). The rearrangement links TRBV12-3 or TRBV12-4 to TRBJ2-1; D not resolved. Here the CDR3 DNA reads TGTGCCAGCAGTTTATTACACCTAAATGAGCAGTTCTTC. This codes for CASSLLHLNEQFF.